The rows below give T cell receptor beta chains drawn from one sample of a study of cytomegalovirus exposure and HLA in healthy donors. Produced via immunoSEQ multiplex PCR; TCRdb's table is partial and in-frame only. This sample has 250,000 to 400,000 clones; approximately 85% occur once, and the top ten carry approximately 0.96%. Sequences were obtained from PBMCs. Receptors originate from a man younger than 45 in good health and CMV-seronegative. Each CDR3 is given with its conserved first and last residue. The order of the fields is D gene, V gene, J gene, clone size, CDR3 DNA, CDR3 protein. D genes are given only for firm matches. A row's size may be missing; if present it is once, few, many or a size class.

d_gene: .
v_gene: TRBV5-6
j_gene: TRBJ1-1
abundance: .
CDR3nt: TGTGCCAGCAGGCGGTGGCAGATGAACACTGAAGCTTTCTTT
CDR3aa: CASRRWQMNTEAFF

d_gene: .
v_gene: TRBV19
j_gene: TRBJ2-7
abundance: .
CDR3nt: TGTGCCAGTAGTAGAACACAGGGACACGAGCAGTACTTC
CDR3aa: CASSRTQGHEQYF

d_gene: .
v_gene: TRBV18
j_gene: TRBJ1-4
abundance: .
CDR3nt: TGTGCCAGCTCCCAAGGCGGGGGACGTAATCGGAAACTGTTTTTT
CDR3aa: CASSQGGGRNRKLFF

d_gene: .
v_gene: TRBV5-6
j_gene: TRBJ1-6
abundance: once
CDR3nt: TGTGCCAGCAGCTTGGAGGCCTGGAGCTCCTATAATTCACCCCTCCACTTT
CDR3aa: CASSLEAWSSYNSPLHF

d_gene: .
v_gene: TRBV6-5
j_gene: TRBJ1-2
abundance: .
CDR3nt: TGTGCCAGCAGGAGACAGGAGCTCAACTATGGCTACACCTTC
CDR3aa: CASRRQELNYGYTF

d_gene: TRBD1
v_gene: TRBV11-2
j_gene: TRBJ1-5
abundance: .
CDR3nt: TGTGCCAGCAGCCCGGCCGGGACAGGGGGCAATCAGCCCCAGCATTTT
CDR3aa: CASSPAGTGGNQPQHF

d_gene: TRBD2
v_gene: TRBV6-5
j_gene: TRBJ2-1
abundance: .
CDR3nt: TGTGCCAGCAGTTACACGGGACTAGGGTACAATGAGCAGTTCTTC
CDR3aa: CASSYTGLGYNEQFF

d_gene: .
v_gene: TRBV18
j_gene: TRBJ2-2
abundance: many
CDR3nt: TGTGCCAGCTCACCAGCAAAGGGGAGGACCGGGGAGCTGTTTTTT
CDR3aa: CASSPAKGRTGELFF

d_gene: .
v_gene: TRBV5-5
j_gene: TRBJ1-6
abundance: few
CDR3nt: TGTGCCAGCAGCTTGGAGCGCCAGGGCTATTCACCCCTCCACTTT
CDR3aa: CASSLERQGYSPLHF

d_gene: TRBD2
v_gene: TRBV9
j_gene: TRBJ2-3
abundance: .
CDR3nt: TGTGCCAGCAGCCCGCGGGGGTTAGCAGGGACAGATACGCAGTATTTT
CDR3aa: CASSPRGLAGTDTQYF

d_gene: TRBD1
v_gene: TRBV6-5
j_gene: TRBJ1-2
abundance: .
CDR3nt: TGTGCCAGCAGTAGGACAGGGGGAGGAATCGGCTACACCTTC
CDR3aa: CASSRTGGGIGYTF

d_gene: TRBD1
v_gene: TRBV28
j_gene: TRBJ2-2
abundance: .
CDR3nt: TGTGCCAGCAGTTCGTCAGGGGGTATTTACACCGGGGAGCTGTTTTTT
CDR3aa: CASSSSGGIYTGELFF

d_gene: TRBD1
v_gene: TRBV7-9
j_gene: TRBJ1-1
abundance: once
CDR3nt: TGTGCCAGCAGTCATACTACAGGGGCGGCGGGCACTGAAGCTTTCTTT
CDR3aa: CASSHTTGAAGTEAFF

d_gene: .
v_gene: TRBV5-1
j_gene: TRBJ1-1
abundance: .
CDR3nt: TGCGCCAGCAGCTCTGCCGGGACACCTAGGGATGAAGCTTTCTTT
CDR3aa: CASSSAGTPRDEAFF

d_gene: .
v_gene: TRBV9
j_gene: TRBJ1-2
abundance: .
CDR3nt: TGTGCCAGCAGCGTACTCTCTACTAACTATGGCTACACCTTC
CDR3aa: CASSVLSTNYGYTF

d_gene: .
v_gene: TRBV7-6
j_gene: TRBJ1-1
abundance: .
CDR3nt: TGTGCCAGCAGCTTAGGTATCGCAGGGATGAACACTGAAGCTTTCTTT
CDR3aa: CASSLGIAGMNTEAFF

d_gene: TRBD2
v_gene: TRBV2
j_gene: TRBJ2-2
abundance: .
CDR3nt: TGTGCCAGCAGTGGGACTAGCGGGGGGATGAACGGGGAGCTGTTTTTT
CDR3aa: CASSGTSGGMNGELFF

d_gene: .
v_gene: TRBV6-6
j_gene: TRBJ1-6
abundance: .
CDR3nt: TGTGCCAGCAGTTACTCCAGGGACAATGGTACACCCCTCCACTTT
CDR3aa: CASSYSRDNGTPLHF

d_gene: .
v_gene: TRBV30
j_gene: TRBJ1-3
abundance: few
CDR3nt: TGTGCCTGGGGGACATTCCCTCGGAACACCATATATTTT
CDR3aa: CAWGTFPRNTIYF

d_gene: .
v_gene: TRBV9
j_gene: TRBJ2-7
abundance: .
CDR3nt: TGTGCCAGCAGTCAAACTGGGGCTGCGGCCCGGGAGCAGTACTTC
CDR3aa: CASSQTGAAAREQYF

d_gene: .
v_gene: TRBV21-1
j_gene: TRBJ1-6
abundance: .
CDR3nt: TGTGCCAGCAGCAAAGGCGGGGTTGCAAGCTCACCCCTCCACTTT
CDR3aa: CASSKGGVASSPLHF

d_gene: TRBD1
v_gene: TRBV19
j_gene: TRBJ1-1
abundance: .
CDR3nt: TGTGCCAGTACCACACAGGGGGCGGCTTTCTTT
CDR3aa: CASTTQGAAFF

d_gene: TRBD2
v_gene: TRBV4-1
j_gene: TRBJ2-5
abundance: .
CDR3nt: TGCGCCAGCAGCCGAATACGAGCGGGGGCTGGTGAGACCCAGTACTTC
CDR3aa: CASSRIRAGAGETQYF

d_gene: .
v_gene: TRBV5-6
j_gene: TRBJ2-7
abundance: .
CDR3nt: TGTGCCAGCAGCTGGACGGGACACCCCTACGAGCAGTACTTC
CDR3aa: CASSWTGHPYEQYF

d_gene: TRBD1
v_gene: TRBV27
j_gene: TRBJ1-4
abundance: .
CDR3nt: TGTGCCAGCAGTTTATCGCGCAGGGGGCACGAAAAACTGTTTTTT
CDR3aa: CASSLSRRGHEKLFF

d_gene: TRBD1
v_gene: TRBV27
j_gene: TRBJ2-2
abundance: .
CDR3nt: TGTGCCAGCAGGGGACAGGGATACACCGGGGAGCTGTTTTTT
CDR3aa: CASRGQGYTGELFF